This TCR beta chain appears in the sequencing data of a study of T cell repertoires in cytomegalovirus infection. Study summary: Alongside well-studied HLA-B-restricted CMV epitopes, recently identified HLA-C-restricted CMV epitopes were also used. TCR beta signatures that were public indicated CMV infection and matching HLA type.

V gave up 7 bases and J gave up 4 bases; unmatched junction bases: 10. Germline loops: CDR1 SEHNR, CDR2 FQNEAQ (reference sequence). The CDR3 runs to 15 residues. To note about this clonotype: What it recognizes is unknown.

Via MiXCR, TCRdb re-called the reads, giving one row per CDR3 protein. Of about 570,000 distinct CDR3 sequences listed, roughly 42% were seen once; the top ten hold 48%. Whole-study findings and limits: Dominating the ex vivo response were HLA-C-restricted CMV-specific TCR beta clonotypes.

The TCR originated in a human donor in good health (CMV status not recorded). Some clones in this sample may be carry-over from other donors' samples. The chain joins TRBV7-9 to TRBJ1-1; 9 bases match TRBD1. The sample consisted of cultured PBMCs, taken from culture after CMV antigen stimulation. The CDR3 is CASTHLRDRATEAFF. As DNA, the CDR3 is TGTGCCAGCACCCACCTTCGGGACAGGGCCACTGAAGCTTTCTTT.